A single sample is the source of the 24 T cell receptor beta chains below, sequenced in a study of post-analysis software for immune sequencing data. These TCRs' antigens remain unknown. Tagging with unique molecular identifiers was a feature of the TCR beta cDNA libraries. MiXCR, applied by TCRdb to the PCR reads, yields one record per CDR3 protein. The sample holds 700,000 to 800,000 distinct CDR3 sequences, around 27% seen once. Whole-study findings and limits: Relative to controls, patients had about 5 TRBV segments at higher frequency, with TRBV5-6, TRBV5-1 and TRBV20-1 among these.

Sequenced: blood. The receptors were sampled from a girl between 5 and 17 years old with multiple sclerosis.

The gene calls are TRBV7-2 and TRBJ2-7, with TRBD2 matching 13 bases. CDR3 length: 18 amino acids. The trim removed 4 bases at V and 1 base at J, leaving 10 bases unmatched. Germline V lookup: CDR1 SGHTA, CDR2 FQGNSA. CDR3 sequence reads: CASSSGLAGVGGSYEQYF. The CDR3 nucleotides read TGTGCCAGCAGCTCCGGACTAGCGGGAGTTGGGGGATCCTACGAGCAGTACTTC.

The chain links TRBV24-1 to TRBJ2-7; the match to TRBD1 covers 9 bases. CDR1 is KGHDR, CDR2 SFDVKD, per germline. This CDR3 is built from 15 residues. Unmatched junction bases numbered 2, after V lost 2 bases and J lost 1 base. The CDR3 loop is CATSDSTGGSYEQYF. CDR3 DNA: TGTGCCACCAGTGATTCGACAGGGGGATCCTACGAGCAGTACTTC.

The table lists this clonotype with many counts. CDR3 protein: CASSQGGPYGYTF. The CDR3 DNA sequence: TGTGCCAGCAGCCAAGGTGGCCCCTATGGCTACACCTTC. The rearrangement joins TRBV12-3 or TRBV12-4 to TRBJ1-2; D is unclear. CDR3 length: 13 amino acids. V was trimmed by 6 bases and J by 4 bases, leaving 12 bases between them.

The chain employs TRBV5-6 and TRBJ2-5, with 8 bases aligning to TRBD1. CDR1 is SGHDT, CDR2 YYEEEE, per germline. The length of the CDR3 is 15 residues. With 7 bases clipped from V and 4 bases from J, the junction kept 12 bases outside the gene matches. The CDR3 DNA is TGTGCCAGCCGTGGACAGGGCCCGGGGGTAGAGACCCAGTACTTC. This gives the protein CASRGQGPGVETQYF.

This clonotype appeared many times. The chain couples TRBV12-3 or TRBV12-4 to TRBJ2-3; D perhaps matches TRBD2 (5 bases). This CDR3 spans 12 amino acids. With 6 bases removed from V and 6 bases from J, the gap between germline ends came to 10 bases. The CDR3 reads CASSPRGDTQYF. Written as DNA, the CDR3 is TGTGCCAGCAGCCCCCGCGGGGATACGCAGTATTTT.

On this clonotype: One end of the junction is discordant with germline, which a read error may explain. The genes are TRBV5-1 and TRBJ2-7, with 7 bases that match TRBD1. The CDR3 is 15 amino acids. Germline V lookup: CDR1 SGHRS, CDR2 YFSETQ. CDR3 in amino acids: CVSSYSRGSVDEQYF. The CDR3 coding sequence is TGCGTCAGCAGCTACTCCAGGGGGAGCGTCGACGAGCAGTACTTC.

In this sample, this clonotype turned up many times. J is TRBJ2-5 and V is TRBV6-5, with D perhaps TRBD2 (5 bases). The germline V and J ends were trimmed by 7 bases and 5 bases, with 17 bases remaining between them. Looked up from germline, CDR1 is MNHEY and CDR2 is SVGAGI. This CDR3 contains 14 residues. CDR3 DNA sequence: TGTGCCAGCACCCGAGGGCCTACCGGGGAGACCCAGTACTTC. Translating gives CASTRGPTGETQYF.

The chain couples TRBV9 to TRBJ2-1; D may be TRBD2 (6 bases). This CDR3 comprises 15 residues. V lost 0 bases and J lost 4, with 11 bases in between. CDR1 SGDLS and CDR2 YYNGEE come from the germline V gene. The CDR3 is CASSVVRGSYNEQFF. The CDR3 region has the DNA TGTGCCAGCAGCGTAGTCCGGGGGTCGTACAATGAGCAGTTCTTC.

The V call is TRBV6-1, the J call TRBJ1-2; tentative D call: TRBD1 (6 bases). Germline V gene sequence: CDR1 MNHNS, CDR2 SASEGT. This CDR3 is built from 15 residues. V was pared by 3 bases and J by 10 bases, with 21 bases between. The CDR3 sequence is CASSDRSGGSEDYTF. CDR3 in DNA: TGTGCCAGCAGTGATCGATCGGGGGGCAGCGAGGACTACACCTTC.

This clonotype has more than one count but fewer than ten. The V call is TRBV18, the J call TRBJ2-1, with a tentative D call TRBD1 (5 bases). From germline, CDR1 is KGHSH and CDR2 LQKENI. The CDR3 is made up of 12 amino acids. Between the trimmed V and J ends, which lost 6 bases and 7 bases, there was a span of 10 bases. The CDR3 here is CASSYAGNEQFF. The DNA for the CDR3 is TGTGCCAGCTCCTACGCAGGGAATGAGCAGTTCTTC.

V gene TRBV3-1 combines with J gene TRBJ2-1, with a tentative D call TRBD2 (5 bases). The germline V and J ends were trimmed by 5 bases and 8 bases, with 10 bases remaining between them. This CDR3 spans 12 amino acids. Germline-derived CDR1 and CDR2 are LGHDT and YNNKEL (reference sequence). The CDR3 region has the DNA TGTGCCAGCAGCTCCGAGCGGCATGAGCAGTTCTTC. Residues: CASSSERHEQFF.

The V and J genes are TRBV7-6 and TRBJ2-3; 9 nucleotides agree with TRBD2. This CDR3 has 18 amino acids. Germline assignment: CDR1 SGHVS and CDR2 FNYEAQ. V was clipped by 5 bases and J by 7 bases; unmatched bases: 19. CDR3 nucleotide sequence: TGTGCCAGCAGCGTTAGGGGAACGGGAGCGGGGGGCTATAATACGCAGTATTTT. It translates to CASSVRGTGAGGYNTQYF.

The chain combines TRBV20-1 with TRBJ2-4, with a weak D call TRBD2 (6 bases). Matching the DNA end better, TRBJ2-7 makes the J call doubtful. There are 15 residues in the CDR3. Germline V gives CDR1 DFQATT, CDR2 SNEGSKA (reference sequence). The CDR3 coding sequence is TGCAGTGCTAGAGACATCGGGGGAAAAGGTGGCGAGCAGTACTTC. Its protein product is CSARDIGGKGGEQYF.

This clonotype was found many times. The chain uses TRBV20-1 and TRBJ2-3; D is possibly TRBD2 (5 bases). Germline CDR1 DFQATT, CDR2 SNEGSKA (reference sequence). This CDR3 has 12 amino acids. Trimming took off 3 bases at V and 4 bases at J, with 8 bases between the two ends. CDR3 loop: CSARDLADTQYF. The CDR3 DNA reads TGCAGTGCTAGGGACTTGGCAGATACGCAGTATTTT.

In its sample, this clonotype was seen once. The chain combines TRBV29-1 with TRBJ1-1; D is unresolved. CDR3 size: 10 residues. Germline V gene data show CDR1 as SQVTM and CDR2 as ANQGSEA. Trimming pared 5 bases from V and 8 bases from J, leaving 9 bases between. As DNA, the CDR3 is TGCAGCGTTAGGTACGAGGAAGCTTTCTTT. It specifies CSVRYEEAFF.

The genes are TRBV27 and TRBJ1-1, with D maybe TRBD1 (5 bases). Per the germline V gene, CDR1 is MNHEY and CDR2 is SMNVEV (reference sequence). There are 13 residues in the CDR3. V lost 6 bases and J lost 4, with 12 bases in between. The CDR3 DNA reads TGTGCCAGCAGCAGACGGGGGAGCACTGAAGCTTTCTTT. Translating gives CASSRRGSTEAFF.

The genes are TRBV7-9 and TRBJ2-5; D is undetermined. V lost 0 bases to trimming and J lost 5 bases, with 10 bases between them. The CDR3 loop spans 14 amino acids. In germline, CDR1 is SEHNR, CDR2 FQNEAQ (reference sequence). CDR3 in amino acids: CASSLARRSETQYF. CDR3 DNA sequence: TGTGCCAGCAGCTTAGCTCGCCGATCGGAGACCCAGTACTTC.

This chain connects TRBV5-1 to TRBJ1-2; the D is unclear. The germline gives CDR1 SGHRS, CDR2 YFSETQ. The length of the CDR3 is 18 residues. With 0 bases removed from V and 6 bases from J, the gap between germline ends came to 24 bases. The CDR3, as DNA: TGCGCCAGCAGCTTGGCCTACTATCCTGGTCAAGCGAATAATGGCTACACCTTC. It encodes CASSLAYYPGQANNGYTF.

This chain uses TRBV7-2 with TRBJ2-3, with D unresolved. Trimming took off 1 base at V and 5 bases at J, with 4 bases between the two ends. CDR3 length: 12 residues. The germline V gene has CDR1 SGHTA and CDR2 FQGNSA. CDR3 loop: CASSLVEDTQYF. Written as DNA, the CDR3 is TGTGCCAGCAGCTTAGTTGAAGATACGCAGTATTTT.

This clonotype was seen many times. V usage is TRBV29-1 and J usage is TRBJ2-5, with 9 bases lining up with TRBD2. Germline V lookup: CDR1 SQVTM, CDR2 ANQGSEA. With 7 bases clipped from V and 5 bases from J, the junction kept 11 bases outside the gene matches. This CDR3 region has 14 residues. The DNA for the CDR3 is TGCAGCGCCGCGGTTAGCGGGAGCCGGGAGACCCAGTACTTC. Translating gives CSAAVSGSRETQYF.

This clonotype was seen a handful of times. The chain couples TRBV5-5 to TRBJ1-5, with 11 bases aligning to TRBD1. The CDR3 totals 17 residues. The germline V gene has CDR1 SGHKS and CDR2 YYEKEE (reference sequence). The junction had 12 bases not matched to a gene; V was cut back by 4 bases and J by 6 bases. CDR3 DNA sequence: TGTGCCAGCAGCGTCGGGACAGGGGGGCCCCTAGGTCAGCCCCAGCATTTT. This gives the protein CASSVGTGGPLGQPQHF.

This clonotype appeared a few times. The V gene is TRBV6-2 or TRBV6-3, the J gene TRBJ1-5; D is undetermined. Per germline, CDR1 MNHEY and CDR2 SVGEGT. This CDR3 region has 14 residues. Trimming took off 8 bases at V and 4 bases at J, with 15 bases between the two ends. The CDR3 reads CASQDGGANQPQHF. The CDR3, as DNA: TGTGCCAGCCAAGACGGAGGCGCGAATCAGCCCCAGCATTTT.

V is TRBV6-2 or TRBV6-3 and J is TRBJ2-5; unclear D gene. V was cut by 5 bases and J by 9 bases, with 10 bases left in between. The CDR3 runs 11 residues. Germline V gene data show CDR1 as MNHEY and CDR2 as SVGEGT. CDR3 sequence (DNA): TGTGCCAGCAGTAACTGGCAGGCCCAGTACTTC. Translated, it gives CASSNWQAQYF.

This clonotype was detected only a few times. CDR3 region: CASSRGTGPLFSDTQYF. CDR3 nucleotides: TGTGCCAGCAGCCGGGGAACAGGGCCGCTCTTCTCAGATACGCAGTATTTT. The chain employs TRBV7-9 and TRBJ2-3; tentative D call: TRBD1 (6 bases). Trimming removed 5 bases at V and 4 bases at J, with 22 bases between. There are 17 residues in the CDR3. Germline V CDR1 and CDR2: SEHNR, FQNEAQ (reference sequence). Looking up the rest from reference TRBV7-9 and TRBJ2-3 gives the full variable domain: DTGVSQNPRHKITKRGQNVTFRCDPISEHNRLYWYRQTLGQGPEFLTYFQNEAQLEKSRLLSDRFSAERPKGSFSTLEIQRTEQGDSAMYLCASSRGTGPLFSDTQYFGPGTRLTVL.